Listed below are T cell receptor beta chains from one sample, sequenced in a study of shared clonotypes between healthy human individuals. The protocol was immunoSEQ multiplex PCR, while the TCRdb copy is restricted to in-frame clones and leaves out a portion. The sample yields some 2.3 million clones, approximately 93% seen once. The specimen sequenced was naive CD4+ T cells from PBMCs. The receptors come from a man aged 18 to 30 in good health. Some clones in this sample may be carry-over from other donors' samples. Each CDR3 is given with its conserved first and last residue. The D gene is left open where the match is weak. Clone size is given for some rows only: seen once, a few or many times, or a class if the clone is expanded.

TRBJ1-5,TRBV10-3,NA,few,CAISGQEGQPQHF,TGTGCCATCAGTGGGCAGGAGGGTCAGCCCCAGCATTTT
TRBJ1-1,TRBV29-1,TRBD1,NA,CSARGFGTVMNTEAFF,TGCAGCGCCAGGGGGTTCGGGACAGTTATGAACACTGAAGCTTTCTTT
TRBJ2-3,TRBV23-1,TRBD2,NA,CASSREREDRTDTQYF,TGCGCCAGCAGTCGAGAGCGGGAGGATCGCACAGATACGCAGTATTTT
TRBJ2-2,TRBV27,NA,NA,CASSEGGELFF,TGTGCCAGTTCCGAAGGCGGGGAGCTGTTTTTT
TRBJ1-2,TRBV28,NA,NA,CASSFQAGGYTF,TGTGCCAGCAGTTTTCAAGCAGGAGGCTACACCTTC
TRBJ1-5,TRBV6-5,NA,NA,CASSYSWQIGNQPQHF,TGTGCCAGCAGTTACTCTTGGCAGATCGGCAATCAGCCCCAGCATTTT
TRBJ2-1,TRBV7-2,NA,NA,CASSLLNNEQFF,TGTGCCAGCAGCTTACTAAACAATGAGCAGTTCTTC
TRBJ2-1,TRBV4-1,NA,NA,CASSPLLRREQFF,TGCGCCAGCAGCCCCTTGTTGCGGCGAGAGCAGTTCTTC
TRBJ2-3,TRBV5-1,TRBD1,NA,CASSLGRQGSTDTQYF,TGCGCCAGCAGCTTGGGAAGACAGGGGAGCACAGATACGCAGTATTTT
TRBJ1-1,TRBV28,NA,NA,CASTRGGTNTEAFF,TGTGCCAGCACCCGCGGGGGAACTAACACTGAAGCTTTCTTT
TRBJ2-7,TRBV30,NA,NA,CAWSEGGASYEQYF,TGTGCCTGGAGTGAGGGGGGTGCCTCCTACGAGCAGTACTTC
TRBJ1-2,TRBV7-9,NA,NA,CASSLLGAKTFYGYTF,TGTGCCAGCAGCTTACTGGGGGCCAAAACCTTCTATGGCTACACCTTC
TRBJ2-2,TRBV18,NA,NA,CASSPGAANTGELFF,TGTGCCAGCTCACCAGGGGCAGCGAACACCGGGGAGCTGTTTTTT
TRBJ2-3,TRBV28,TRBD2,NA,CASSKPSGTTDTQYF,TGTGCCAGCAGTAAGCCTAGCGGGACTACAGATACGCAGTATTTT
TRBJ2-7,TRBV7-3,NA,NA,CASSLGRLGPYEQYF,TGTGCCAGCAGCTTAGGGCGCCTAGGACCCTACGAGCAGTACTTC
TRBJ2-7,TRBV7-9,TRBD1,NA,CASSPDERGHSYEQYF,TGTGCCAGCAGCCCCGACGAGAGGGGGCACTCCTACGAGCAGTACTTC
TRBJ2-3,TRBV7-2,NA,NA,CASSFEEFDTQYF,TGTGCCAGCAGCTTCGAGGAATTTGATACGCAGTATTTT
TRBJ1-2,TRBV7-3,NA,NA,CASSPGANYGYTF,TGTGCCAGCAGCCCCGGAGCTAACTATGGCTACACCTTC
TRBJ2-1,TRBV20-1,NA,NA,CSARSGNEQFF,TGCAGTGCTAGATCAGGGAATGAGCAGTTCTTC
TRBJ1-2,TRBV6-5,NA,NA,CASTDPGYGYTF,TGTGCCAGCACGGACCCCGGGTATGGCTACACCTTC
TRBJ2-2,TRBV7-3,NA,NA,CASSLGSPGRTGELFF,TGTGCCAGCAGCTTAGGGTCTCCGGGGAGAACCGGGGAGCTGTTTTTT
TRBJ2-3,TRBV5-6,NA,NA,CASSSLGWGTDTQYF,TGTGCCAGCAGCTCCTTGGGTTGGGGCACAGATACGCAGTATTTT
TRBJ2-7,TRBV10-3,NA,NA,CAISESTGNSYEQYF,TGTGCCATCAGTGAGTCAACAGGCAATAGCTACGAGCAGTACTTC
TRBJ2-1,TRBV5-1,NA,NA,CASSLDSTSTAYNEQFF,TGCGCCAGCAGCTTGGATTCTACTAGTACTGCCTACAATGAGCAGTTCTTC
TRBJ2-7,TRBV5-4,NA,once,CASRLGGGHYEQYF,TGTGCCAGCAGATTGGGTGGGGGTCACTACGAGCAGTACTTC
TRBJ2-1,TRBV4-1,NA,NA,CASSHLPTRGSGNEQFF,TGCGCCAGCAGCCACCTCCCGACCAGGGGATCGGGCAATGAGCAGTTCTTC
TRBJ1-2,TRBV25-1,NA,NA,CASKGWNGYTF,TGTGCCAGCAAGGGTTGGAATGGCTACACCTTC
TRBJ1-1,TRBV28,NA,once,CASSLQGVLAFF,TGTGCCAGCAGTTTACAGGGAGTGTTAGCTTTCTTT
TRBJ1-5,TRBV27,TRBD1,NA,CASRPRQGGGFQHF,TGTGCCAGCAGACCTCGACAGGGGGGCGGTTTCCAGCATTTT
TRBJ1-2,TRBV29-1,TRBD1,NA,CSVIRDRVNGYTF,TGCAGCGTGATCCGGGACAGGGTGAATGGCTACACCTTC
TRBJ1-5,TRBV10-2,NA,NA,CASSLVRGPQHF,TGCGCCAGCAGTCTAGTGAGGGGGCCCCAGCATTTT
TRBJ2-7,TRBV7-2,TRBD2,NA,CASSSPGLAGEWGSYEQYF,TGTGCCAGCAGCTCCCCGGGACTAGCGGGAGAGTGGGGGTCCTACGAGCAGTACTTC
TRBJ1-1,TRBV7-2,NA,once,CASSLTTDQVAFF,TGTGCCAGCAGCTTAACGACAGATCAGGTAGCTTTCTTT
TRBJ2-3,TRBV4-1,NA,NA,CASSQLPEGRTPTDTQYF,TGCGCCAGCAGCCAACTTCCCGAGGGACGCACACCCACAGATACGCAGTATTTT
TRBJ2-7,TRBV9,TRBD2,NA,CASSGTSGGAEQYF,TGTGCCAGCAGCGGAACTAGCGGCGGAGCTGAGCAGTACTTC
TRBJ1-5,TRBV6-1,NA,NA,CASAVSNQPQHF,TGTGCCAGCGCAGTCAGCAATCAGCCCCAGCATTTT
TRBJ2-6,TRBV30,TRBD1,NA,CAWSRDKTGAAGSGANVLTF,TGTGCCTGGAGTCGGGATAAAACAGGGGCCGCAGGCTCTGGGGCCAACGTCCTGACTTTC
TRBJ2-2,TRBV7-9,TRBD1,NA,CASSPTGVLFF,TGTGCCAGCAGCCCGACAGGGGTTCTGTTTTTT
TRBJ2-5,TRBV6-4,NA,NA,CASSAEGGGAQYF,TGTGCCAGCAGTGCCGAGGGGGGAGGGGCCCAGTACTTC
TRBJ1-2,TRBV28,NA,NA,CASSSWGDGYTF,TGTGCCAGCAGTTCATGGGGGGATGGCTACACCTTC
TRBJ2-5,TRBV11-2,NA,once,CASSPFGIQETQYF,TGTGCCAGCAGTCCCTTTGGGATCCAAGAGACCCAGTACTTC
TRBJ2-7,TRBV28,TRBD1,NA,CASSDGTGVHEQYF,TGTGCCAGCAGCGACGGGACAGGGGTCCACGAGCAGTACTTC
TRBJ2-7,TRBV6-5,TRBD2,NA,CASSYSDSGGSYEQYF,TGTGCCAGCAGTTACTCGGACTCGGGAGGGTCCTACGAGCAGTACTTC
TRBJ2-3,TRBV5-5,TRBD1,NA,CASSAYRGRDTQYF,TGTGCCAGCAGCGCTTACAGGGGGCGCGATACGCAGTATTTT
TRBJ2-5,TRBV5-4,NA,NA,CASSPKGRETQYF,TGTGCCAGCAGCCCTAAGGGGCGGGAGACCCAGTACTTC
TRBJ2-3,TRBV4-3,NA,NA,CASSQQLYDSTDTQYF,TGCGCCAGCAGCCAACAATTGTACGACAGCACAGATACGCAGTATTTT
TRBJ1-1,TRBV9,TRBD1,few,CASTRGQANTEAFF,TGTGCCAGCACCCGAGGACAGGCGAACACTGAAGCTTTCTTT
TRBJ2-3,TRBV7-3,NA,once,CASKLSSTDTQYF,TGTGCCAGCAAACTCTCTAGCACAGATACGCAGTATTTT
TRBJ2-2,TRBV6-6,TRBD2,NA,CASSTSGFGTGELFF,TGTGCCAGCAGTACTAGCGGTTTTGGAACCGGGGAGCTGTTTTTT
TRBJ2-7,TRBV7-9,NA,NA,CASSLGGGFDYEQYF,TGTGCCAGCAGCTTAGGTGGAGGGTTCGACTACGAGCAGTACTTC
TRBJ1-1,TRBV19,TRBD1,NA,CASSGGWDRENTEAFF,TGTGCCAGTAGTGGTGGTTGGGACAGGGAGAACACTGAAGCTTTCTTT
TRBJ1-4,TRBV4-1,NA,NA,CASSQGDEKLFF,TGCGCCAGCAGCCAGGGGGATGAAAAACTGTTTTTT
TRBJ2-2,TRBV4-3,TRBD1,NA,CASSQGQGANTGELFF,TGCGCCAGCAGCCAGGGACAGGGGGCAAACACCGGGGAGCTGTTTTTT
TRBJ2-1,TRBV7-9,NA,NA,CASALRGQSNEQFF,TGTGCCAGCGCCCTACGTGGACAGTCCAATGAGCAGTTCTTC
TRBJ1-2,TRBV6-5,NA,NA,CASSPIRSNGYTF,TGTGCCAGCAGCCCTATCAGGAGCAATGGCTACACCTTC
TRBJ1-1,TRBV23-1,TRBD1,NA,CASSHPGTGWNTEAFF,TGCGCCAGCAGTCACCCCGGGACAGGATGGAACACTGAAGCTTTCTTT
TRBJ2-2,TRBV7-9,NA,NA,CASSEGVTGELFF,TGTGCCAGCAGTGAGGGGGTCACCGGGGAGCTGTTTTTT
TRBJ1-2,TRBV10-3,TRBD1,few,CAIGTGQGFYGYTF,TGTGCCATTGGAACGGGACAGGGGTTCTATGGCTACACCTTC
TRBJ2-1,TRBV7-8,TRBD2,NA,CASNRRRLAGDVEQFF,TGTGCCAGCAACAGAAGGCGCCTAGCGGGAGACGTTGAGCAGTTCTTC